Below are 6 T cell receptor beta chains sequenced from a single sample in a study of T cell repertoires in cytomegalovirus infection. Their cognate antigens are unknown. MiXCR was run by TCRdb on the reads, yielding one entry per CDR3 protein. The data contain about 700,000 distinct CDR3 sequences, roughly 30% of them singletons. Source: cultured PBMCs, taken from culture after CMV antigen stimulation. Every receptor here comes from a human donor in good health (CMV status not recorded). Some clones in this sample may be carry-over from other donors' samples.

The genes are TRBV29-1 and TRBJ2-5; TRBD2 matches at 11 bases. This CDR3 is 14 amino acids long. J lost 1 base, V lost 7 bases, and 5 bases had no gene match. CDR1 is SQVTM, CDR2 ANQGSEA, per germline. CDR3 sequence (DNA): TGCAGCGCCAAACTAGCGGGAGCCCAAGAGACCCAGTACTTC. It translates to CSAKLAGAQETQYF.

This clonotype was observed many times. The rearrangement uses TRBV7-8 and TRBJ1-6, with 8 bases aligning to TRBD1. V lost 5 bases, J lost 7 bases, and 7 bases stayed unmatched. This CDR3 contains 15 residues. Germline V gene sequence: CDR1 SGHVS, CDR2 FQNEAQ. This chain's CDR3 is CASSSRGQENSPLHF. In DNA, the CDR3 is TGTGCCAGCAGCAGTAGGGGACAGGAGAATTCACCCCTCCACTTT.

This clonotype was found many times. J is TRBJ2-7 and V is TRBV7-8, with unresolved D. Trimming stripped 1 base from V and 8 bases from J, with 9 bases between. The CDR3 extends over 12 amino acids. Germline V gene data show CDR1 as SGHVS and CDR2 as FQNEAQ. Here the CDR3 reads CASSLGGGKQYF. The CDR3 bases are TGTGCCAGCAGCTTAGGCGGCGGTAAGCAGTACTTC.

The J gene is TRBJ2-1, the V gene TRBV2; the D gene is possibly TRBD2 (6 bases). The CDR3 consists of 15 residues. Trimming took off 7 bases at V and 4 bases at J, with 17 bases between the two ends. The V gene's germline CDR1 is SNHLY and CDR2 FYNNEI. For the CDR3, the DNA is TGTGCCAGCAATCGGGGAGGAAGGATGTACAATGAGCAGTTCTTC. Residues: CASNRGGRMYNEQFF.

V usage is TRBV7-2 and J usage is TRBJ1-5; 7 bases are shared with TRBD1. From germline, CDR1 is SGHTA and CDR2 FQGNSA. V trimming: 4 bases; J trimming: 8 bases; junction bases outside the gene matches: 5. The CDR3 is made up of 13 amino acids. The CDR3 loop is CASSYDRVKPQHF. CDR3 DNA: TGTGCCAGCAGCTACGACAGGGTTAAGCCCCAGCATTTT.

The chain recombines TRBV10-3 with TRBJ2-1, with 13 bases that match TRBD2. Germline assignment: CDR1 ENHRY and CDR2 SYGVKD. V lost 7 bases to trimming and J lost 10 bases; unmatched junction nucleotides: 7. This CDR3 spans 14 amino acids. CDR3: CAIMWGLAGHEQFF. DNA for the CDR3: TGTGCCATCATGTGGGGACTAGCGGGACACGAGCAGTTCTTC.